The next 24 T cell receptor beta chains were all read from a single sample in a study of Graves' ophthalmopathy and Graves' hyperthyroidism. Transcripts of RNA were the source for amplifying TCR beta CDR3 regions. Scientists carried out first-round RT-PCR using HTBI primers and then a second-round multiplex PCR. TCRdb recomputed calls from the multiplex PCR reads with MiXCR, one row per CDR3 protein. The sample consists of 450,000 or so distinct CDR3 sequences, approximately 15% of them appearing once. Sequencing was performed on blood. These receptors were collected from a woman under 40 with Graves' ophthalmopathy.

This clonotype was detected ten times or more. The V call is TRBV12-3 or TRBV12-4, the J call TRBJ1-1; D possibly corresponds to TRBD1 (5 bases). CDR3 length equals 17 residues. V was shortened by 3 bases and J by 0 bases, with 17 bases between the two germline ends. CDR3 DNA: TGTGCCAGCAGTTTCCCCCAAAGGGGATTGGTGAACACTGAAGCTTTCTTT. Its protein product is CASSFPQRGLVNTEAFF.

The chain joins TRBV30 to TRBJ2-2; 14 bases fit TRBD2. Germline CDR1 and CDR2: GTSNPN and SVGIG (reference sequence). The CDR3 totals 18 residues. The trim removed 2 bases at V and 6 bases at J, leaving 11 bases unmatched. As DNA, the CDR3 is TGTGCCTGGAGTATCCGACTAGCGGGGGGGCATCGGGCCGGGGAGCTGTTTTTT. It is translated as CAWSIRLAGGHRAGELFF.

This clonotype was observed once. The V and J genes are TRBV28 and TRBJ2-7; D might be TRBD1 (5 bases). The CDR3 totals 12 residues. Germline CDR1 MDHEN, CDR2 SYDVKM. Trimming took 10 bases from V and 6 from J, leaving 16 bases between them. CDR3 amino acids: CATDRQGLEQYF. In nucleotides, the CDR3 is TGTGCCACTGACCGGCAGGGTCTCGAGCAGTACTTC.

This clonotype was observed many times. This chain uses TRBV10-3 with TRBJ1-2, with a weak D call TRBD1 (5 bases). This CDR3 is 13 amino acids long. Germline V CDR1 and CDR2: ENHRY, SYGVKD. V lost 2 bases, J lost 8 bases, and 12 bases lay in between. The CDR3 spells CAISETGQGGYTF. The CDR3 DNA is TGTGCCATCAGTGAGACCGGACAAGGAGGCTACACCTTC.

At least ten counts were recorded for this clonotype. The chain is built from TRBV6-1 and TRBJ2-5; D is undetermined. Germline loops: CDR1 MNHNS, CDR2 SASEGT. The ends were cut back, 8 bases at V and 4 bases at J, with 8 bases in the middle. CDR3 length: 11 residues. This chain's CDR3 is CASGSPETQYF. The CDR3 nucleotides read TGTGCCAGCGGTTCCCCAGAGACCCAGTACTTC.

There are many counts of this clonotype. This sequence joins TRBV6-1 and TRBJ1-2, with D unclear. The V gene's germline CDR1 is MNHNS and CDR2 SASEGT. This CDR3 comprises 13 residues. Between the trimmed V and J ends, which lost 6 bases and 6 bases, there was a span of 14 bases. The CDR3 nucleotides read TGTGCCAGCAGGAGAAAACTTCTGGATGGCTACACCTTC. It encodes CASRRKLLDGYTF.

In this sample, this clonotype turned up many times. This sequence joins TRBV7-9 and TRBJ2-5; D might be TRBD1 or TRBD2, each matching 6 bases. Germline V CDR1 and CDR2: SEHNR, FQNEAQ (reference sequence). V lost 1 base and J lost 2, with 23 bases in between. The CDR3 is 19 residues long. CDR3 protein: CASSLGPGPGQGRQETQYF. CDR3 bases: TGTGCCAGCAGCTTAGGTCCGGGACCGGGGCAGGGGAGGCAAGAGACCCAGTACTTC.

Ten or more counts support this clonotype. The chain couples TRBV4-1 to TRBJ2-5, with 9 bases lining up with TRBD2. This CDR3 region has 17 residues. Trimming at V came to 1 base and at J to 0 bases, leaving 6 bases not matched to a gene. Germline V CDR1 and CDR2: MGHRA, YSYEKL. CDR3: CASSQGGGRGYQETQYF. Written as DNA, the CDR3 is TGCGCCAGCAGCCAAGGCGGCGGGAGGGGGTACCAAGAGACCCAGTACTTC.

A word on this clonotype: This may stem from a read error, because a much larger clone lies one nucleotide away. This sequence joins TRBV25-1 and TRBJ1-1; 10 nucleotides line up with TRBD1. V gave up 6 bases and J gave up 0 bases; unmatched junction bases: 4. Per germline, CDR1 MGHDK and CDR2 SYGVNS. CDR3 size: 15 residues. The CDR3 bases are TGTGCCAGCAGGGGGACAGGGGCCCTGAACACTGAAGCTTTCTTT. Protein: CASRGTGALNTEAFF.

This clonotype came up many times. The CDR3 reads CASSSLQGFLHEQYF. DNA of the CDR3: TGTGCCAGCAGCTCCTTACAGGGATTCCTCCACGAGCAGTACTTC. The chain has TRBV13 and TRBJ2-7, with TRBD1 as a possible D gene (6 bases). V was cut by 4 bases and J by 5 bases, with 18 bases left in between. The CDR3 runs to 15 residues. Germline lookup yields CDR1 PRHDT and CDR2 FYEKMQ (reference sequence).

This clonotype has just a few counts. The CDR3 ends on some other residue instead of the conserved phenylalanine or tryptophan, so this is likely a read error. The chain employs TRBV20-1 and TRBJ1-2; possible D gene TRBD1, 5 bases. V was pared by 6 bases and J by 8 bases, with 19 bases between. The CDR3 spans 13 residues. Germline V gene sequence: CDR1 DFQATT, CDR2 SNEGSKA (reference sequence). This CDR3 reads CSALTNGEGGYTL. The CDR3 nucleotides read TGCAGTGCCCTAACTAATGGGGAGGGGGGCTACACCCTC.

Many counts were recorded for this clonotype. V gene TRBV12-3 or TRBV12-4 combines with J gene TRBJ2-5, with D possibly matching TRBD1 (5 bases). CDR3 size: 13 residues. Deletions cut 4 bases from V and 4 bases from J, with 10 bases between. This CDR3 reads CASSYQGRETQYF. CDR3 nucleotides: TGTGCCAGCAGTTATCAGGGAAGAGAGACCCAGTACTTC.

This clonotype was counted once. This may arise from a read error, as a much more abundant clone is one base away. The CDR3 protein is CASSFGHPSNQPQYF. The CDR3, as DNA: TGTGCCAGCAGTTTTGGACACCCGAGCAATCAGCCCCAGTATTTT. The chain carries TRBV28 and TRBJ1-5; maybe TRBD1 (5 bases). The end of the DNA aligns better with TRBJ2-3, so the J call may be wrong. CDR1 and CDR2 from the germline V gene are MDHEN and SYDVKM. The CDR3 spans 15 residues.

This clonotype was recorded many times. V gene TRBV11-1 combines with J gene TRBJ1-1, with 10 bases identical to TRBD1. This CDR3 comprises 14 residues. The germline gives CDR1 SGHAT, CDR2 FQDESV (reference sequence). V shed 5 bases, J shed 4 bases, and the junction held 4 bases outside the gene matches. The CDR3 region has the DNA TGTGCCAGCAGCCTAAGGACAGGGGGCACTGAAGCTTTCTTT. Its protein product is CASSLRTGGTEAFF.

In this sample, this clonotype turned up many times. In DNA form, the CDR3 reads TGTGCCTGGAGCTTGGGAAGCAATCAGCCCCAGCATTTT. The encoded protein is CAWSLGSNQPQHF. This chain connects TRBV30 to TRBJ1-5; no definite D call. The CDR3 extends over 13 amino acids. Germline V gene sequence: CDR1 GTSNPN, CDR2 SVGIG (reference sequence). The V end lost 3 bases, the J end lost 1 base, and 7 bases lay between the germline ends. The full variable domain, completed using reference TRBV30 and TRBJ1-5, is SQTIHQWPATLVQPVGSPLSLECTVEGTSNPNLYWYRQAAGRGLQLLFYSVGIGQISSEVPQNLSASRPQDRQFILSSKKLLLSDSGFYLCAWSLGSNQPQHFGDGTRLSIL.

Written as DNA, the CDR3 is TGTGCCAGCAGCCCGGACGTTGGCACAGATACGCAGTATTTT. It encodes CASSPDVGTDTQYF. The chain uses TRBV7-8 and TRBJ2-3, with D uncertain. CDR1 is SGHVS, CDR2 FQNEAQ, per germline. With 5 bases removed from V and 1 base from J, the gap between germline ends came to 10 bases. CDR3 length equals 14 residues.

This clonotype was detected many times. The J gene is TRBJ2-5, the V gene TRBV28, with TRBD1 as a possible D gene (5 bases). This CDR3 is 14 amino acids long. Trimming removed 6 bases from V and 5 bases from J, with 16 bases in between. Germline assignment: CDR1 MDHEN and CDR2 SYDVKM. The CDR3: CASSPGRVGETQYF. CDR3 bases: TGTGCCAGCAGCCCCGGCAGGGTCGGGGAGACCCAGTACTTC. The whole variable domain, remainder taken from reference TRBV28 and TRBJ2-5, is DVKVTQSSRYLVKRTGEKVFLECVQDMDHENMFWYRQDPGLGLRLIYFSYDVKMKEKGDIPEGYSVSREKKERFSLILESASTNQTSMYLCASSPGRVGETQYFGPGTRLLVL.

This clonotype came up many times. The V gene is TRBV11-2, the J gene TRBJ1-1, with TRBD1 as a possible D gene (6 bases). Germline V gives CDR1 SGHAT, CDR2 FQNNGV. The V end was cut by 1 base, the J end by 9 bases, with 12 bases between. The CDR3 is made up of 13 amino acids. The CDR3 spells CASSLAGGLKAFF. CDR3 bases: TGTGCCAGCAGCTTAGCTGGGGGCCTTAAAGCTTTCTTT.

In its sample, this clonotype was seen many times. The V call is TRBV10-3, the J call TRBJ1-2, with D perhaps matching TRBD1 (5 bases). Per the germline V gene, CDR1 is ENHRY and CDR2 is SYGVKD. CDR3 length: 12 amino acids. V lost 11 bases and J 7 bases, leaving 17 bases between the germline ends. In nucleotides, the CDR3 is TGTGCCGCCGACGGTGGGGGAGGTGGCTACACCTTC. Its translation: CAADGGGGGYTF.

This clonotype was seen many times. The genes are TRBV15 and TRBJ2-7, with D possibly TRBD1 on 6 matching bases. This CDR3 is 15 amino acids long. The V and J ends lost 2 bases and 2 bases respectively, with 13 bases between them. CDR1 and CDR2 (germline): LNHNV, YYDKDF (reference sequence). CDR3 in DNA: TGTGCCACCAGCAGATCCAACGCAGGGGCCTACGAGCAGTACTTC. It specifies CATSRSNAGAYEQYF. The variable domain in full, completed from reference TRBV15 and TRBJ2-7, reads DAMVIQNPRYQVTQFGKPVTLSCSQTLNHNVMYWYQQKSSQAPKLLFHYYDKDFNNEADTPDNFQSRRPNTSFCFLDIRSPGLGDTAMYLCATSRSNAGAYEQYFGPGTRLTVT.

This clonotype was seen repeatedly, ten times or more. A junction boundary mismatches the germline segment, possibly from a read error. This chain connects TRBV24-1 to TRBJ1-2, with D maybe TRBD1 (5 bases). CDR1 is KGHDR and CDR2 is SFDVKD in the germline V gene. The CDR3 extends over 15 amino acids. DNA of the CDR3: TGTGCCGCCAGTGACTCCGGGACGAGGAGCTATGGCTACACCTTC. Encoded protein: CAASDSGTRSYGYTF.

At least ten counts were recorded for this clonotype. Written as DNA, the CDR3 is TGTGCCAGCAGCCCCCCCCGGGCTAGCGGGGGTGAGCAGTACTTC. Protein: CASSPPRASGGEQYF. The chain combines TRBV7-9 with TRBJ2-7, with TRBD2 identical over 10 bases. V lost 5 bases and J lost 7; bases outside the gene matches: 11. The germline CDR1 and CDR2 sequences are SEHNR and FQNEAQ (reference sequence). This CDR3 region has 15 residues.

The genes are TRBV30 and TRBJ2-7, with 10 bases lining up with TRBD2. Germline V gene data show CDR1 as GTSNPN and CDR2 as SVGIG (reference sequence). CDR3 length: 13 amino acids. V lost 0 bases and J lost 6; bases outside the gene matches: 2. CDR3 sequence: CAWSVTSGIEQYF. As DNA, the CDR3 is TGTGCCTGGAGTGTAACTAGCGGGATCGAGCAGTACTTC. Full variable domain (remainder filled in from reference TRBV30 and TRBJ2-7): SQTIHQWPATLVQPVGSPLSLECTVEGTSNPNLYWYRQAAGRGLQLLFYSVGIGQISSEVPQNLSASRPQDRQFILSSKKLLLSDSGFYLCAWSVTSGIEQYFGPGTRLTVT.

Only a few counts were recorded for this clonotype. This sequence may be a read error, since a much larger clone differs from it by one base. The rearrangement joins TRBV20-1 to TRBJ2-7, with D hard to call. The V gene's germline CDR1 is DFQATT and CDR2 SNEGSKA (reference sequence). This CDR3 region has 12 residues. Trimming removed 0 bases from V and 5 bases from J, with 8 bases in between. CDR3 nucleotide sequence: TGCAGTGCTAGAGATTCGTTGGACGAGCAGTACGTC. It is translated as CSARDSLDEQYV.